These 8 T cell receptor beta chains were sequenced from one sample in a study of T cell therapy after organ transplantation (dated by TCRdb to between 2017 and 2020). Their antigens are not known. In the paper's terms, the time point label means: before start of T cell therapy. The library relied on the immunoSEQ multiplex PCR assay. TCRdb limited this immuneACCESS table to in-frame rearrangements with V and J called. A share of clones is missing; checked studies link under half to unresolved V genes, and the rest is unexplained. This sample gives about 50,000 clones in total; about 95% of them show up just once. 3.1% of the sample goes to the ten largest clones. The sample in question was CD8+ T cells from blood, obtained before autologous CMV-specific T cell therapy. The receptors derive from a human patient who had received a solid organ transplant and had CMV disease.

V and J are TRBV25-1 and TRBJ1-2; tentatively, D is TRBD1 (5 bases). Germline CDR1 MGHDK, CDR2 SYGVNS. The CDR3 is 15 residues long. V was pared by 5 bases and J by 4 bases, with 17 bases between. In DNA form, the CDR3 reads TGTGCCAGCAGTCAGGCGGGGCCAGGCCGCTATGGCTACACCTTC. Translated, it gives CASSQAGPGRYGYTF.

The rearrangement uses TRBV5-1 and TRBJ1-5, with D possibly matching TRBD1 (6 bases). V lost 3 bases and J 4 bases, leaving 8 bases between the germline ends. This CDR3 is 13 amino acids long. Germline assignment: CDR1 SGHRS and CDR2 YFSETQ. The CDR3 loop reads CASSSGQNQPQHF. The DNA for the CDR3 is TGCGCCAGCAGCTCCGGACAGAATCAGCCCCAGCATTTT.

This chain joins TRBV5-6 and TRBJ2-1, with D uncertain. Deletions cut 0 bases from V and 7 bases from J, with 17 bases between. Per the germline V gene, CDR1 is SGHDT and CDR2 is YYEEEE. CDR3 length equals 16 residues. In DNA, the CDR3 is TGTGCCAGCAGCTTGGCCGGCAGCCAACTGGTAAATGAGCAGTTCTTC. Translated, it gives CASSLAGSQLVNEQFF.

The chain recombines TRBV7-3 with TRBJ1-1; the D is unclear. The germline V gene has CDR1 SGHTA and CDR2 FQGTGA. The CDR3 length is 15 residues. V dropped 5 bases and J dropped 1 base, with 14 bases sitting between them. The CDR3 protein is CASSPTIGSNTEAFF. The CDR3 coding sequence is TGTGCCAGCAGCCCCACGATAGGATCGAACACTGAAGCTTTCTTT.

The rearrangement links TRBV14 to TRBJ1-3; 10 nucleotides line up with TRBD1. Trimming took 1 base from V and 0 from J; bases not matched to a gene: 12. From germline, CDR1 is SGHDN and CDR2 FVKESK. This CDR3 comprises 20 residues. CDR3 residues: CASSQVDRDRGLFSGNTIYF. CDR3 coding DNA: TGTGCCAGCAGCCAAGTCGACCGGGACAGGGGCTTATTCTCTGGAAACACCATATATTTT.

The J gene is TRBJ1-4, the V gene TRBV9, with no clear D. Trimming removed 5 bases at V and 8 bases at J, with 13 bases between. The CDR3 spans 13 residues. The V gene's germline CDR1 is SGDLS and CDR2 YYNGEE. The CDR3 DNA follows: TGTGCCAGCAGGGCGGCAGGTGAAGAAAAACTGTTTTTT. Protein sequence: CASRAAGEEKLFF.

The chain links TRBV27 to TRBJ1-1; D is ambiguous. Germline CDR1 is MNHEY and CDR2 is SMNVEV (reference sequence). V was trimmed by 2 bases and J by 1 base, leaving 8 bases between them. This CDR3 is 14 amino acids long. In DNA, the CDR3 is TGTGCCAGCAGTTTAAACCGGGGGAACACTGAAGCTTTCTTT. Encoded protein: CASSLNRGNTEAFF.

V and J are TRBV7-9 and TRBJ1-1; D gene ambiguous. V lost 2 bases and J 7 bases, leaving 8 bases between the germline ends. Germline V gene lookup returns CDR1 SEHNR and CDR2 FQNEAQ (reference sequence). The CDR3 is 12 amino acids. CDR3 coding DNA: TGTGCCAGCAGCTTATTGAGGGATGAAGCTTTCTTT. As protein: CASSLLRDEAFF.